A selection of T cell receptor beta chains follows, all from one sample in a study of T-cell memory formation after mild COVID-19. In TCRdb, the 5' RACE reads were re-called with MiXCR into one record per CDR3 protein. The table includes some 100,000 distinct CDR3 sequences, approximately 10% detected once. The sequencing sample was made of PBMCs or a T cell subset sorted from them (not recorded which). All receptors come from a man between 18 and 35 years old who had mild COVID-19 (a few samples of this study predate the infection). Cell type and time point are not known. Each CDR3 is given with its conserved first and last residue. Fields, in order: D gene, clone size, V gene, J gene, CDR3 protein, CDR3 DNA. A D gene is named only where the DNA matches it firmly. Clone size appears in some rows only: once, few, many, or a class for an expanded clone.

-	-	TRBV4-1	TRBJ2-4	CASSQDTRVVGPLGAKNIQYF	TGCGCCAGCAGCCAAGATACGCGGGTTGTGGGGCCTCTCGGAGCCAAAAACATTCAGTACTTC
-	-	TRBV5-6	TRBJ1-5	CASSLARDTYNQPQHF	TGTGCCAGCAGCTTGGCCCGGGACACCTACAATCAGCCCCAGCATTTT
-	few	TRBV7-9	TRBJ2-7	CASYSPGRNEQYF	TGTGCCAGCTACAGCCCGGGGAGGAACGAGCAGTACTTC
-	-	TRBV12-3/TRBV12-4	TRBJ2-2	CASSHLILDPGFVGSGELFF	TGTGCCAGCAGCCATCTGATACTAGACCCCGGGTTCGTCGGGAGCGGGGAGCTGTTTTTT
-	few	TRBV7-9	TRBJ1-1	CASSFGEHTEAFF	TGTGCCAGCAGCTTCGGGGAGCACACTGAAGCTTTCTTT
-	-	TRBV27	TRBJ2-6	CASKPGDFGANVLTF	TGTGCCAGCAAACCCGGCGATTTTGGGGCCAACGTCCTGACTTTC
TRBD1	few	TRBV5-1	TRBJ1-1	CASSLTGGGNTEAFF	TGCGCCAGCAGCTTGACAGGGGGAGGAAACACTGAAGCTTTCTTT
-	-	TRBV20-1	TRBJ2-5	CSARDLGRQLQETQYF	TGCAGTGCTAGAGATCTGGGGCGTCAATTACAAGAGACCCAGTACTTC
-	-	TRBV11-2	TRBJ2-3	CASSLDPVSTDTQYF	TGTGCCAGCAGCTTAGACCCAGTTAGCACAGATACGCAGTATTTT
TRBD1	-	TRBV13	TRBJ2-3	CASSTRGTGASDTQYF	TGTGCCAGCAGCACCAGAGGGACAGGGGCTTCGGATACGCAGTATTTT
-	-	TRBV11-2	TRBJ1-4	CASSPTYLVWEKLFF	TGTGCCAGCAGCCCGACTTACCTTGTTTGGGAAAAACTGTTTTTT
TRBD1	few	TRBV24-1	TRBJ2-3	CATSDRNDRGDTQYF	TGTGCCACCAGTGACCGGAACGACAGGGGAGATACGCAGTATTTT
TRBD2	many	TRBV6-2/TRBV6-3	TRBJ2-3	CASSHSGGADTQYF	TGTGCCAGCAGTCATAGCGGGGGGGCAGATACGCAGTATTTT
-	few	TRBV7-9	TRBJ1-6	CASSSDLGSPLHF	TGTGCCAGCAGCTCGGACCTGGGGTCACCCCTCCACTTT
-	-	TRBV7-9	TRBJ2-1	CASGGAPWNEQFF	TGTGCCTCAGGTGGGGCCCCCTGGAATGAGCAGTTCTTC
TRBD1	few	TRBV4-3	TRBJ1-2	CASSLSGQVGGYGYTF	TGCGCCAGCAGCCTCTCGGGACAGGTCGGGGGCTATGGCTACACCTTC
-	-	TRBV7-3	TRBJ2-1	CASSPGGANEQFF	TGTGCCAGCAGCCCAGGAGGGGCGAATGAGCAGTTCTTC
-	few	TRBV7-9	TRBJ1-3	CASSKGLPPGNTIYF	TGTGCCAGCAGCAAGGGACTGCCCCCTGGAAACACCATATATTTT
-	-	TRBV12-5	TRBJ1-3	CASGLVLKESSGNTIYF	TGTGCTAGTGGTTTGGTACTAAAAGAGTCCTCTGGAAACACCATATATTTT
-	few	TRBV6-1	TRBJ1-1	CASNPRGGLEAFF	TGTGCCAGCAACCCCCGGGGGGGGTTAGAAGCTTTCTTT
TRBD1	-	TRBV10-3	TRBJ1-1	CAIKGTENTEAFF	TGTGCCATCAAGGGGACAGAGAACACTGAAGCTTTCTTT
-	-	TRBV7-3	TRBJ2-5	CASSLTREETQYF	TGTGCCAGCAGCTTAACAAGGGAGGAGACCCAGTACTTC
TRBD1	few	TRBV6-2/TRBV6-3	TRBJ1-6	CASSYVGQGYNSPLHF	TGTGCCAGCAGTTACGTCGGACAGGGATATAATTCACCCCTCCACTTT
TRBD1	-	TRBV4-1	TRBJ2-1	CASSHRLQDRVLHEQFF	TGCGCCAGCAGCCACAGACTCCAGGACAGGGTCCTTCATGAGCAGTTCTTC
-	few	TRBV4-3	TRBJ2-7	CASSQDLWTLGEQYF	TGCGCCAGCAGCCAAGATCTGTGGACCCTGGGGGAGCAGTACTTC
-	-	TRBV7-6	TRBJ1-2	CASSLKPGANYGYTF	TGTGCCAGCAGCTTAAAGCCAGGAGCTAACTATGGCTACACCTTC
TRBD1	-	TRBV7-6	TRBJ2-3	CASSPWTGDTDTQYF	TGTGCCAGCAGCCCCTGGACAGGGGACACAGATACGCAGTATTTT
-	many	TRBV11-2	TRBJ2-1	CASSFPLGPPNNEQFF	TGTGCCAGCAGCTTTCCATTGGGGCCTCCGAACAATGAGCAGTTCTTC
-	-	TRBV11-2	TRBJ2-5	CASSLVGQGEYF	TGTGCCAGCAGCTTAGTCGGCCAGGGCGAGTACTTC
-	-	TRBV9	TRBJ1-4	CASSQDQGEKLFF	TGTGCCAGCAGTCAAGACCAGGGTGAAAAACTGTTTTTT
-	-	TRBV7-8	TRBJ2-5	CASSISRVGETQYF	TGTGCCAGCAGCATTAGTCGGGTTGGGGAGACCCAGTACTTC
-	few	TRBV29-1	TRBJ2-7	CSATGLATYEQYF	TGCAGCGCCACCGGACTCGCTACCTACGAGCAGTACTTC
TRBD1	many	TRBV5-5	TRBJ2-7	CASSREGADPYEQYF	TGTGCCAGCAGCCGCGAGGGGGCGGACCCCTACGAGCAGTACTTC